This passage covers 3 T cell receptor beta chains from one sample sequenced in a study of blood T cell repertoires in COVID-19. Data came from immunoSEQ multiplex PCR; TCRdb stores just in-frame clones and leaves some out. Here the sample spans some 250,000 clones, about 90% being singletons. The sample comprised PBMCs or T cells enriched from blood (not recorded which). The receptor set was obtained from a woman in her thirties with acute COVID-19.

This clone was recorded only once. This chain joins TRBV5-5 and TRBJ1-3; D perhaps matches TRBD1 (6 bases). The germline V and J ends were trimmed by 2 bases and 0 bases, with 12 bases remaining between them. This CDR3 comprises 16 residues. Germline V CDR1 and CDR2: SGHKS, YYEKEE (reference sequence). DNA of the CDR3: TGTGCCAGCAGCTTAAGACAGGAAGACTCTGGAAACACCATATATTTT. Translated, it gives CASSLRQEDSGNTIYF.

The J gene is TRBJ1-6, the V gene TRBV7-2; D is perhaps TRBD1 (6 bases). V lost 2 bases and J 0 bases, leaving 14 bases between the germline ends. Germline V lookup: CDR1 SGHTA, CDR2 FQGNSA. This CDR3 has 18 residues. The CDR3, as DNA: TGTGCCAGCAGCTTAAGGGGGACCGAGAGCTCCTATAATTCACCCCTCCACTTT. This codes for CASSLRGTESSYNSPLHF.

This clone has only a few counts. This sequence joins TRBV19 and TRBJ1-1; 12 positions match TRBD1. The CDR3 is made up of 14 amino acids. J was trimmed by 6 bases and V by 5 bases; bases with no gene match: 4. The germline gives CDR1 LNHDA, CDR2 SQIVND (reference sequence). The CDR3 here is CASSPGQGAAEAFF. CDR3 sequence (DNA): TGTGCCAGTAGTCCGGGACAGGGGGCGGCTGAAGCTTTCTTT.